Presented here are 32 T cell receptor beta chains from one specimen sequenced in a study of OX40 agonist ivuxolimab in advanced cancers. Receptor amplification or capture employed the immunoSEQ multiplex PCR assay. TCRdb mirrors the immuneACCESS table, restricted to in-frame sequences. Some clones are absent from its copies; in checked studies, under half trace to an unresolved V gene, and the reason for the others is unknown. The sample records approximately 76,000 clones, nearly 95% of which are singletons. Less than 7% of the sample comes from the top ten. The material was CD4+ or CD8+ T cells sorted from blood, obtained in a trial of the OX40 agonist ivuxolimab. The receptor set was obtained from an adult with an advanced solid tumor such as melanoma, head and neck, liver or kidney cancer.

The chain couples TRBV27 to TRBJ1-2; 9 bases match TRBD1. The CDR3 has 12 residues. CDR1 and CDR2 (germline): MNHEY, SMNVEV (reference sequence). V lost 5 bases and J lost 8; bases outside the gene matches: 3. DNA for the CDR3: TGTGCCAGCAGTACAGGGGGCGCAGGCTACACCTTC. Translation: CASSTGGAGYTF.

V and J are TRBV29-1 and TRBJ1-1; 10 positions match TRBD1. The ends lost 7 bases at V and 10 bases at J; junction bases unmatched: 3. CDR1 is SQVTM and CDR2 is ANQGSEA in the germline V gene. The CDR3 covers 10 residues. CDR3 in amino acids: CSDGTGVAFF. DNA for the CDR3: TGCAGCGACGGGACAGGGGTAGCTTTCTTT.

Written as DNA, the CDR3 is TGTGCCAGCTCAACAGGGGGCGCAAACAATGAGCAGTTCTTC. Translation gives CASSTGGANNEQFF. This chain joins TRBV6-1 and TRBJ2-1; 9 bases agree with TRBD1. Losses at the gene ends were 8 bases for V and 5 bases for J; bases not matched to a gene: 7. This CDR3 comprises 14 residues. CDR1 and CDR2 (germline): MNHNS, SASEGT.

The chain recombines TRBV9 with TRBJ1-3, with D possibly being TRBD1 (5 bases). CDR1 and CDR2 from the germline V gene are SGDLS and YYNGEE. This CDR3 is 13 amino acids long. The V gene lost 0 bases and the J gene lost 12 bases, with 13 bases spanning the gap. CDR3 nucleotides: TGTGCCAGCAGCGTAGACGGGACCGCAGACATATATTTT. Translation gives CASSVDGTADIYF.

CDR3 sequence reads: CASSQVPQGAYNEQFF. The CDR3 nucleotides read TGTGCCAGCAGCCAAGTGCCACAGGGGGCCTACAATGAGCAGTTCTTC. The rearrangement uses TRBV4-2 and TRBJ2-1, with 8 positions matching TRBD1. Germline V gives CDR1 LGHNA, CDR2 YNFKEQ. The CDR3 covers 16 residues. With V trimmed by 1 base and J by 2 bases, 4 bases remained unmatched.

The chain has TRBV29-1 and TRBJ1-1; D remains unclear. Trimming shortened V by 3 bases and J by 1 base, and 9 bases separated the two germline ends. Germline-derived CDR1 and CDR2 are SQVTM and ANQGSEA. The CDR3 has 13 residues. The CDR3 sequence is CSVDHTSNTEAFF. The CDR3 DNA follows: TGCAGCGTTGACCACACTTCGAACACTGAAGCTTTCTTT.

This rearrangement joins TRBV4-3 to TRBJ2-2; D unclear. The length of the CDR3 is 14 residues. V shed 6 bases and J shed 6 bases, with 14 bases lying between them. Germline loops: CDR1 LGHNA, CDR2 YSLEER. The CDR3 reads CASRLKSGPGELFF. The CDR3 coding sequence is TGCGCCAGCAGGTTGAAGAGTGGTCCCGGGGAGCTGTTTTTT.

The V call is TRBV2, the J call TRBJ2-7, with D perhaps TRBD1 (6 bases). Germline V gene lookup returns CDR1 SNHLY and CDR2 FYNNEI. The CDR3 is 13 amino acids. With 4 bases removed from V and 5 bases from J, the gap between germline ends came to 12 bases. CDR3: CASSAGPGDEQYF. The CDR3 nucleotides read TGTGCCAGCAGTGCGGGGCCAGGGGACGAGCAGTACTTC.

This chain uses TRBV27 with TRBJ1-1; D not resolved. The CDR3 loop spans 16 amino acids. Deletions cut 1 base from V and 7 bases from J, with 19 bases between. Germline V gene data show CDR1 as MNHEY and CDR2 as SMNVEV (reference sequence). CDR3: CASSLFGTALALEAFF. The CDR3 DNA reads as TGTGCCAGCAGTTTATTCGGTACGGCGTTAGCCCTTGAAGCTTTCTTT.

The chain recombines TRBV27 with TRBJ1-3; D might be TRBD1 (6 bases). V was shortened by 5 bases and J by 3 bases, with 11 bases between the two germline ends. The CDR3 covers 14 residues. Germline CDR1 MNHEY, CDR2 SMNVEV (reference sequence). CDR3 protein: CASSQQGGGNTIYF. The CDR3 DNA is TGTGCCAGCAGTCAACAGGGTGGTGGAAACACCATATATTTT.

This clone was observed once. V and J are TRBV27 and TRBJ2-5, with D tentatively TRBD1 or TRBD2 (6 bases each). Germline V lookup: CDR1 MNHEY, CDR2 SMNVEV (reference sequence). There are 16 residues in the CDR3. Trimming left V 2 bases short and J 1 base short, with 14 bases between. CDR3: CASSLIRGEPQETQYF. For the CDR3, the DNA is TGTGCCAGCAGTTTAATTAGGGGGGAACCCCAAGAGACCCAGTACTTC.

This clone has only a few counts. The CDR3 loop reads CASTSPTDSGNTIYF. The CDR3 coding sequence is TGCGCCAGCACTTCCCCGACAGACTCTGGAAACACCATATATTTT. The V call is TRBV5-1, the J call TRBJ1-3, with D maybe TRBD1 (5 bases). Per the germline V gene, CDR1 is SGHRS and CDR2 is YFSETQ. V lost 6 bases and J 0 bases, leaving 13 bases between the germline ends. CDR3 length: 15 residues.

As DNA, the CDR3 is TGTGCCACCAGCAGAGTAGGTAGCTCCTACGAGCAGTACTTC. Residues: CATSRVGSSYEQYF. The J gene is TRBJ2-7, the V gene TRBV15; no clear D gene. Germline CDR1 is LNHNV and CDR2 is YYDKDF (reference sequence). The CDR3 runs 14 residues. Trimming stripped 1 base from V and 0 bases from J, with 7 bases between.

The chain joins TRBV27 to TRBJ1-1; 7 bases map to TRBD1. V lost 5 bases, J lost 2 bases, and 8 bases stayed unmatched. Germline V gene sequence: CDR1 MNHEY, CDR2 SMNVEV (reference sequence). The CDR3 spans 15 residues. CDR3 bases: TGTGCCAGCAGTCCCCGGACAGGCATTAACACTGAAGCTTTCTTT. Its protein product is CASSPRTGINTEAFF.

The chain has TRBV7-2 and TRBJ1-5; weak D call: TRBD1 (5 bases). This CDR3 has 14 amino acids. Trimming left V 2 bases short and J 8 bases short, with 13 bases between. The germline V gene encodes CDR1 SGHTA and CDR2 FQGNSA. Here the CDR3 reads CASSLQGGSEPQHF. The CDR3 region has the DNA TGTGCCAGCAGCTTACAGGGCGGATCGGAGCCCCAGCATTTT.

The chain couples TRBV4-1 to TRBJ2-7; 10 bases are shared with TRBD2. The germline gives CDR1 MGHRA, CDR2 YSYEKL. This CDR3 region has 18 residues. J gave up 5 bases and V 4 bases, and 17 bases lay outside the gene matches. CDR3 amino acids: CASSPYGTSGGALNEQYF. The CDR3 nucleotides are TGCGCCAGCAGCCCGTACGGTACGAGCGGGGGGGCATTAAACGAGCAGTACTTC.

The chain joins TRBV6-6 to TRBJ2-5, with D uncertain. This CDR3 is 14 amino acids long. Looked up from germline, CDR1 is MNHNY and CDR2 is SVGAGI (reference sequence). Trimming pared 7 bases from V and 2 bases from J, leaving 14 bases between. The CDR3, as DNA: TGTGCCAGCACCAAAAGTAGTCCACAAGAGACCCAGTACTTC. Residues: CASTKSSPQETQYF.

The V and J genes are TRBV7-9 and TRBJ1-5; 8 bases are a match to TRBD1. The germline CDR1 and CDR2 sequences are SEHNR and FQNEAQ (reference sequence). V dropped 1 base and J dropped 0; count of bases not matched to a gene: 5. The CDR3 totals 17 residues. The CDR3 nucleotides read TGTGCCAGCAGCTTAGGACAGGGGACGTATAGCAATCAGCCCCAGCATTTT. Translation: CASSLGQGTYSNQPQHF.

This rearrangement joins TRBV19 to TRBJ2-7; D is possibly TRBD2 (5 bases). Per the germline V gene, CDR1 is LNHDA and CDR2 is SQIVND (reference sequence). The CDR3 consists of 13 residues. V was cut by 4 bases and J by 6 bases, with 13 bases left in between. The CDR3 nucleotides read TGTGCCAGTAGTAGAAGCGGCAGCTCCGAGCAGTACTTC. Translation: CASSRSGSSEQYF.

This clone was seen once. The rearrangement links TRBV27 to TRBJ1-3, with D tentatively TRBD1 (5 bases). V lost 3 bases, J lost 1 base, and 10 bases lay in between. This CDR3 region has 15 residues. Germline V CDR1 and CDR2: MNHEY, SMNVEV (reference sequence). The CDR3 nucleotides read TGTGCCAGCAGTTTTCGGGGGTCGTCTGGAAACACCATATATTTT. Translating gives CASSFRGSSGNTIYF.

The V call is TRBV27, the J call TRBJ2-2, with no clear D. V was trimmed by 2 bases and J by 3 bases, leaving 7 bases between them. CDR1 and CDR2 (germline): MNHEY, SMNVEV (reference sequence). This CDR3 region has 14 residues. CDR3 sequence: CASSLIGHTGELFF. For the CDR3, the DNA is TGTGCCAGCAGTTTAATAGGGCACACCGGGGAGCTGTTTTTT.

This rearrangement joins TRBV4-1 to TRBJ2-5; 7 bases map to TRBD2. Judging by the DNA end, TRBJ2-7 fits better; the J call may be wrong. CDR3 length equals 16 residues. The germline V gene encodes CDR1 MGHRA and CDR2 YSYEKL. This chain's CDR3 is CASSQQLALSSYEQYF. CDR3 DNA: TGCGCCAGCAGCCAACAACTAGCGCTGAGCTCCTACGAGCAGTACTTC.

The CDR3 sequence: CASRSTLEAFF. In DNA form, the CDR3 reads TGTGCCAGCAGATCAACCCTTGAAGCTTTCTTT. The V and J genes are TRBV28 and TRBJ1-1; unclear D gene. The V end was cut by 6 bases, the J end by 7 bases, with 9 bases between. CDR1 is MDHEN and CDR2 is SYDVKM in the germline V gene. This CDR3 has 11 residues.

The CDR3 DNA reads as TGTGCCAGCACTGACAGCGCTAACTATGGCTACACCTTC. Translated, it gives CASTDSANYGYTF. This chain links TRBV6-5 with TRBJ1-2; possibly TRBD1 for D (5 bases). This CDR3 is 13 amino acids long. The germline V gene encodes CDR1 MNHEY and CDR2 SVGAGI. V shed 7 bases and J shed 0 bases, with 9 bases lying between them.

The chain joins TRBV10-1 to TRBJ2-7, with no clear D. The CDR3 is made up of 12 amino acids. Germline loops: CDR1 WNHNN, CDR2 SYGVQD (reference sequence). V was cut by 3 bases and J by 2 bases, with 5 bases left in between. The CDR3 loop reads CASSESTYEQYF. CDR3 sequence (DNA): TGCGCCAGCAGTGAATCCACCTACGAGCAGTACTTC.

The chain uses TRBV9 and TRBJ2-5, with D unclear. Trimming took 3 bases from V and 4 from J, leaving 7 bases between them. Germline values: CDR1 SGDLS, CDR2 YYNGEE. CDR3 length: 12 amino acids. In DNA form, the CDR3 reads TGTGCCAGCAGCGCCGACGGAGAGACCCAGTACTTC. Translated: CASSADGETQYF.

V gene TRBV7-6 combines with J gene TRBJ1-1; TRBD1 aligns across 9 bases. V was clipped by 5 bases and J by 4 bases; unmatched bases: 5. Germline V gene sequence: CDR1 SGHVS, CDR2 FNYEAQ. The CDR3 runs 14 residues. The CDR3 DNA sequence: TGTGCCAGCAGCCCCACAGGGGGCGGCACTGAAGCTTTCTTT. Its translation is CASSPTGGGTEAFF.

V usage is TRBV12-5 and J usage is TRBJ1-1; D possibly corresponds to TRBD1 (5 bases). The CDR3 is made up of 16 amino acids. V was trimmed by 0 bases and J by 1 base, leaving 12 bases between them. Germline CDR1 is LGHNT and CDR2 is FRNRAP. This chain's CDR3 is CASGLVPGWGNTEAFF. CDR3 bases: TGTGCTAGTGGTTTGGTACCAGGGTGGGGGAACACTGAAGCTTTCTTT. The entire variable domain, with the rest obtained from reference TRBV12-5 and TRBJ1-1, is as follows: DARVTQTPRHKVTEMGQEVTMRCQPILGHNTVFWYRQTMMQGLELLAYFRNRAPLDDSGMPKDRFSAEMPDATLATLKIQPSEPRDSAVYFCASGLVPGWGNTEAFFGQGTRLTVV.

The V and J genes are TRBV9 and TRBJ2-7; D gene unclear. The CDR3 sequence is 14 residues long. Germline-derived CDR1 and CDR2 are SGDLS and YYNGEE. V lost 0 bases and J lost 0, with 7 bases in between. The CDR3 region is CASSVAAASYEQYF. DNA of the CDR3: TGTGCCAGCAGCGTAGCCGCAGCCTCCTACGAGCAGTACTTC.

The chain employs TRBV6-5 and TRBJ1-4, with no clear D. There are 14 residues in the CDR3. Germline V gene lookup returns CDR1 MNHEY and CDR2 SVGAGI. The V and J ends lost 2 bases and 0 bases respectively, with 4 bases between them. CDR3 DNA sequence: TGTGCCAGCAGTTACGCATCAACTAATGAAAAACTGTTTTTT. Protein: CASSYASTNEKLFF.

The CDR3 protein is CASARANTEAFF. The CDR3 DNA reads as TGTGCCAGCGCCAGGGCTAACACTGAAGCTTTCTTT. The V gene is TRBV19, the J gene TRBJ1-1, with a possible D match to TRBD1 (5 bases). Trimming took off 9 bases at V and 2 bases at J, with 10 bases between the two ends. The germline CDR1 and CDR2 sequences are LNHDA and SQIVND (reference sequence). This CDR3 contains 12 residues. The full variable domain, with the rest looked up from reference TRBV19 and TRBJ1-1, is DGGITQSPKYLFRKEGQNVTLSCEQNLNHDAMYWYRQDPGQGLRLIYYSQIVNDFQKGDIAEGYSVSREKKESFPLTVTSAQKNPTAFYLCASARANTEAFFGQGTRLTVV.

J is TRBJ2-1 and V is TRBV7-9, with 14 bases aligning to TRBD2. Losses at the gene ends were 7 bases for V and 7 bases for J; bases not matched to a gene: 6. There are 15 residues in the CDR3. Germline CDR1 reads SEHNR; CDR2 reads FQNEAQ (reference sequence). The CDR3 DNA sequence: TGTGCCAGCATCGGCAGGACTAGCGGGAGGAATGAGCAGTTCTTC. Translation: CASIGRTSGRNEQFF.